This TCR beta chain derives from a study of blood T cells in healthy people across ages. Alongside a J-beta primer mix, a sample-barcoded 5' primer served in a second PCR lasting about 7 to 12 cycles. Tags on each cDNA molecule came from a template-switch adaptor with 12 random nucleotides. In TCRdb, the 5' RACE reads were re-called with MiXCR into one record per CDR3 protein. Altogether fewer than 2,000,000 distinct CDR3 sequences are present, roughly 43% being singletons, with the ten largest covering about 21%. Notes on the study in general: Researchers deemed the diversity estimates from one million T cells underestimates.

From germline, CDR1 is DFQATT and CDR2 SNEGSKA (reference sequence). The CDR3 extends over 14 amino acids. Trimming stripped 5 bases from V and 4 bases from J, with 18 bases between. This clonotype came up a few times. Its antigen is currently unknown. The V gene is TRBV20-1, the J gene TRBJ2-7, with D tentatively TRBD2 (5 bases). This TCR was sampled from a human donor in good health. Material for sequencing was blood. The CDR3 loop is CSADEPGFPYEQYF. The CDR3 bases are TGCAGTGCTGACGAACCGGGATTCCCGTACGAGCAGTACTTC.